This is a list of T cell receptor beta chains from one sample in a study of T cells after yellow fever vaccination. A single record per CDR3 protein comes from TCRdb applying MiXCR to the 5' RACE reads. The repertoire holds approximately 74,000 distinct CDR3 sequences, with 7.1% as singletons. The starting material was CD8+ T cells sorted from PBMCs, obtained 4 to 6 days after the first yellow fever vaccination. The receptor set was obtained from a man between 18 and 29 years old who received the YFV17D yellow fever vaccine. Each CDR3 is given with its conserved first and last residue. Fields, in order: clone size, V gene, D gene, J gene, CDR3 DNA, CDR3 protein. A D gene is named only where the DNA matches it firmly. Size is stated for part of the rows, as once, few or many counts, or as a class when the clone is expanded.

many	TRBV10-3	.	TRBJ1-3	TGTGCCATCAGTGAGTCAGTGTACAGCTCTGGAAACACCATATATTTT	CAISESVYSSGNTIYF
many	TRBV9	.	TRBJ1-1	TGTGCCAGCAGCATCGGGACGGAAGAAGCTTTCTTT	CASSIGTEEAFF
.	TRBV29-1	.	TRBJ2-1	TGCAGCGTTGAATGGGAACAGGTCCTGAATGTGCAGTTCTTC	CSVEWEQVLNVQFF
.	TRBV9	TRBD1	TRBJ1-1	TGTGCCAGCAGCACCCCCGGGACAGGGGTGTCTGAAGCTTTCTTT	CASSTPGTGVSEAFF
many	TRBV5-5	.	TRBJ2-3	TGTGCCAGCAGCGACGGGACGGAAGCTGATACGCAGTATTTT	CASSDGTEADTQYF
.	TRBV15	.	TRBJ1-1	TGTGCCACCAGCGAATACAAAACTGAAGCTTTCTTT	CATSEYKTEAFF
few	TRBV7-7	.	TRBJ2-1	TGTGCCAGCAGCCCGTACTTAGGGTACAATGAGCAGTTCTTC	CASSPYLGYNEQFF
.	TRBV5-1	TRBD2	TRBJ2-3	TGCGCCAGCAGCTTGGGACTAGCGGCTCTAGATACGCAGTATTTT	CASSLGLAALDTQYF
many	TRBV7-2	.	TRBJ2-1	TGTGCCAGCAGCTACGACGGGGGACCTTACAATGAGCAGTTCTTC	CASSYDGGPYNEQFF
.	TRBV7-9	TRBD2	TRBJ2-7	TGTGCCAGCAGCTTAGAGAAGCGGGGGGGGTACGAGCAGTACTTC	CASSLEKRGGYEQYF
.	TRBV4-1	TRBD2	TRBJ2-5	TGCGCCAGCAGCCGTCTAGCGGGGCAAGAGACCCAGTACTTC	CASSRLAGQETQYF
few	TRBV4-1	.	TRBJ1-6	TGCGCCAGCAGCCAAGCGGGACATCCTAATTCACCCCTCCACTTT	CASSQAGHPNSPLHF
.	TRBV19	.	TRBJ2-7	TGTGCCAGTAGTACTGGGAGGGGGTACGAGCAGTACTTC	CASSTGRGYEQYF
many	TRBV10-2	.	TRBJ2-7	TGCGCCAGCAGTGACATGTACGAGCAGTACTTC	CASSDMYEQYF
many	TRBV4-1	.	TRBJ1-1	TGCGCCAGCAGCCAACGGGACCCCATGAGCACTGAAGCTTTCTTT	CASSQRDPMSTEAFF
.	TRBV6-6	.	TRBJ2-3	TGTGCCAGCAGTTCCCGTCCCGGCGATACGCAGTATTTT	CASSSRPGDTQYF
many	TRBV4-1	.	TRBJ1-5	TGCGCCAGCAGCCAGACCGGGAATAGCAATCAGCCCCAGCATTTT	CASSQTGNSNQPQHF
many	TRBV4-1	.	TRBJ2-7	TGCGCCAGCAGCCAAGACAACAGGGAACCCTACGAGCAGTACTTC	CASSQDNREPYEQYF
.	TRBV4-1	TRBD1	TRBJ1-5	TGCGCCAGCAGTGAAGGACAGGGACTTTTAAGCAATCAGCCCCAGCATTTT	CASSEGQGLLSNQPQHF
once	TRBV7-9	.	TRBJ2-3	TGTGCCAGCAGCTTAGGAAGATATCCCACAGATACGCAGTATTTT	CASSLGRYPTDTQYF
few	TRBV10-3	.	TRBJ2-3	TGTGCCATCAGTGAGTCTAGTTCTGTATCAGATACGCAGTATTTT	CAISESSSVSDTQYF
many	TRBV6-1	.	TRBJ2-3	TGTGCCAGCACCTACCCAGGGTCGGAAGATACGCAGTATTTT	CASTYPGSEDTQYF
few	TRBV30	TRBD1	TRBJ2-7	TGTGCCTGGAGAAGACAGGGGGACGAGCAGTACTTC	CAWRRQGDEQYF
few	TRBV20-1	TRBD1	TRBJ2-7	TGCAGTGCTAGAGATGGGGACAGGGCCTCCTACGAGCAGTACTTC	CSARDGDRASYEQYF
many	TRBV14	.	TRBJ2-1	TGTGCCAGCAGCCAAGTCCCTTCACCTTTATACAATGAGCAGTTCTTC	CASSQVPSPLYNEQFF
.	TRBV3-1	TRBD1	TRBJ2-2	TGTGCCAGCAGCGCTGGGCCACCGGGACAGGAAGGGGCCGGGGAGCTGTTTTTT	CASSAGPPGQEGAGELFF
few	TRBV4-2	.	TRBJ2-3	TGTGCCAGCAGCCAAGATCCCGCGATAACAGATACGCAGTATTTT	CASSQDPAITDTQYF
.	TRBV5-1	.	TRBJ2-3	TGCGCCAGCTCCTTCGCCGCCCCTAGCACAGATACGCAGTATTTT	CASSFAAPSTDTQYF
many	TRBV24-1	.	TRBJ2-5	TGTGCCACCAGTGATCTGGGGGAGAGGGAGACCCAGTACTTC	CATSDLGERETQYF
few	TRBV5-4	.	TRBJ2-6	TGTGCCAGCAGCTTATACGAGGCAGGGACTCTCTCTGGGGCCAACGTCCTGACTTTC	CASSLYEAGTLSGANVLTF
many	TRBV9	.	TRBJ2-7	TGTGCCAGCAGCGCTAGTGGACTGCGTTCCTACGAGCAGTACTTC	CASSASGLRSYEQYF